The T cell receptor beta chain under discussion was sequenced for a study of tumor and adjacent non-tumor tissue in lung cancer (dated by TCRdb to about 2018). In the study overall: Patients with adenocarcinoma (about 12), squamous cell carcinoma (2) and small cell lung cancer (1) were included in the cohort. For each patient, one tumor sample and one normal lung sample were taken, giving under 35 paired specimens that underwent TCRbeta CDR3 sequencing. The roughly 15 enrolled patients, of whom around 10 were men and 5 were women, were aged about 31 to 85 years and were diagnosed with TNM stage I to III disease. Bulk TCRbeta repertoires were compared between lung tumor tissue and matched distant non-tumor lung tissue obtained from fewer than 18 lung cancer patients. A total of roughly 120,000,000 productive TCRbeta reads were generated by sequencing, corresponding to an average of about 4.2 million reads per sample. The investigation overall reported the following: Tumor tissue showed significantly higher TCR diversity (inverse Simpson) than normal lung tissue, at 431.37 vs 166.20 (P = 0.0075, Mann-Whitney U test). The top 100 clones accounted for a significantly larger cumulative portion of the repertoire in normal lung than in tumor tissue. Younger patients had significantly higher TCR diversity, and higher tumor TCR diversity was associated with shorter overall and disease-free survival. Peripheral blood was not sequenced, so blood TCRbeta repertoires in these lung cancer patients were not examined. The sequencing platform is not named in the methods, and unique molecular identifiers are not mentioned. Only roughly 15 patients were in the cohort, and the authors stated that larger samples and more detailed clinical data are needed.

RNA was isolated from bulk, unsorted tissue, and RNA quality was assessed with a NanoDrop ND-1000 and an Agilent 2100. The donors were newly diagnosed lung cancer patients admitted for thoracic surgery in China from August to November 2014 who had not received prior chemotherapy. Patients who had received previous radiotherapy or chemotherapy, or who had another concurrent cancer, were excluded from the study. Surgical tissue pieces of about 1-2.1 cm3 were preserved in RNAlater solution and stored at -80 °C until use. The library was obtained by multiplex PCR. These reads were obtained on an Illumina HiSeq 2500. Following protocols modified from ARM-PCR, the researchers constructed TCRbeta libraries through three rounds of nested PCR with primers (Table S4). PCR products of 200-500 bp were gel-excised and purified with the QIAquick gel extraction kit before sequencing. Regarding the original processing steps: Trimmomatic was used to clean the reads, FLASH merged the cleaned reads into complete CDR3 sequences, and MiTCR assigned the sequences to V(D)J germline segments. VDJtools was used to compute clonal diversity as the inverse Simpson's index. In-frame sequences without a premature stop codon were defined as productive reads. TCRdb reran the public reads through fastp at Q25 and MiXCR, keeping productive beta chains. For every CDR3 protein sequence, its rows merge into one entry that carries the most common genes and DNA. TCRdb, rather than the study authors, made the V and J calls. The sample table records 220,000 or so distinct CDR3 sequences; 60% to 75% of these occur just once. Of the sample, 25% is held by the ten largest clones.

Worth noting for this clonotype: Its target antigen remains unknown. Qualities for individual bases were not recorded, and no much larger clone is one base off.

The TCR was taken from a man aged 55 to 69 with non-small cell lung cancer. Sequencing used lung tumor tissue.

The CDR3 in this case is CASSPSTGLSQETQYF. The nucleotide sequence reads TGTGCCAGCAGCCCGTCGACAGGGCTCTCCCAAGAGACCCAGTACTTC. Rearrangement joined TRBV11-2 to TRBJ2-5; 7 bases in between match TRBD1. There are 16 amino acids in the CDR3, from cysteine to phenylalanine inclusive. The entry retains the CDR3 DNA only, 48 bases that are in frame from base 1. From a lookup of the germline V gene, CDR1 and CDR2 are SGHAT and FQNNGV. The germline V and J ends show losses of 5 bases and 1 base respectively, and no gene match explains 10 bases of the junction.